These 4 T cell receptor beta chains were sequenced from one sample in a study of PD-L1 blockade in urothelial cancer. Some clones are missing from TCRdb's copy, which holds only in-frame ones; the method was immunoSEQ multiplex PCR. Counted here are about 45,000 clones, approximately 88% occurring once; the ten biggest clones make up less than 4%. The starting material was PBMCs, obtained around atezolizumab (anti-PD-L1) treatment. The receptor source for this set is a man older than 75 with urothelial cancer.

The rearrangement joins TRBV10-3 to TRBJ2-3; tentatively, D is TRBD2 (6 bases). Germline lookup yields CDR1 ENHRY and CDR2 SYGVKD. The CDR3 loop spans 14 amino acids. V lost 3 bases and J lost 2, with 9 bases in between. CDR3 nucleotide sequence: TGTGCCATCAGTGATTGGGGGGTCACAGATACGCAGTATTTT. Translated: CAISDWGVTDTQYF.

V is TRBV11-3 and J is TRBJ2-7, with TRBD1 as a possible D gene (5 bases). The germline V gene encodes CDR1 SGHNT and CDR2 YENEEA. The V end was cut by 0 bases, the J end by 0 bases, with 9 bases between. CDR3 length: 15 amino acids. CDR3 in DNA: TGTGCCAGCAGCTTAGATTTCGGACACTCCTACGAGCAGTACTTC. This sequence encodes CASSLDFGHSYEQYF.

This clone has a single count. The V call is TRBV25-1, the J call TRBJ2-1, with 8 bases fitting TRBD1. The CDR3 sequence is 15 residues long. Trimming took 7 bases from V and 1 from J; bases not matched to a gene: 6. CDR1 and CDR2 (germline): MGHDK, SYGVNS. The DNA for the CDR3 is TGTGCCAGCACTGGACAGGGTTTGTCCTACAATGAGCAGTTCTTC. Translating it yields CASTGQGLSYNEQFF.

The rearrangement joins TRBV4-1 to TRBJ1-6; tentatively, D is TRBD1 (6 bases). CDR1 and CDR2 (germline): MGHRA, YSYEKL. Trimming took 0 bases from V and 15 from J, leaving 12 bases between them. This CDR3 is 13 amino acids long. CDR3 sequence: CASSQETGLGLHF. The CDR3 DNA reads TGCGCCAGCAGCCAAGAGACAGGACTAGGCCTCCACTTT.